This TCR beta chain is drawn from a study of T-cell reconstitution after alpha-beta-depleted transplantation in children. This clonotype has more than one count but fewer than ten. Its specificity is not known. Unique molecular identifiers were incorporated during preparation of the TCRbeta library. A single record per CDR3 protein comes from TCRdb applying MiXCR to the PCR reads. The table shows 530,000 or so distinct CDR3 sequences, with around 27% occurring only once. Study-wide points: Where alpha-beta T cells came from about two months after transplant was reportedly several hundred expanded graft clones. Counts and diversity of T cells one year after transplant came mostly from newly produced T cells.

Trimming cost V 2 bases and J 5 bases, with 14 bases left between them. This CDR3 has 15 residues. Germline-derived CDR1 and CDR2 are SGHRS and YFSETQ. The J gene is TRBJ2-1, the V gene TRBV5-1; D is possibly TRBD2 (6 bases). This TCR derives from a boy in the first two years of life with Wiskott-Aldrich syndrome, due to receive a stem cell transplant. The sequencing used PBMCs, collected before TCRalphabeta/CD19-depleted stem cell transplant. This CDR3 reads CASSFGQGGNNEQFF. In DNA, the CDR3 is TGCGCCAGCAGCTTTGGGCAGGGAGGCAACAATGAGCAGTTCTTC.